This T cell receptor (beta chain) comes out of a study of blood T cell repertoires in COVID-19. Germline V lookup: CDR1 LNHDA, CDR2 SQIVND (reference sequence). V was trimmed by 2 bases and J by 0 bases, leaving 11 bases between them. The CDR3 runs 16 residues. Profiling relied on immunoSEQ multiplex PCR, and the TCRdb table lists in-frame clones only, not all of them. This sample yields 450,000 or so clones, of which over 75% are seen a single time; about 1.6% belongs to the top ten. This clone showed up just once. It was during active infection that Seattle patients were enrolled and then longitudinally followed.

This chain connects TRBV19 to TRBJ1-5, with D perhaps TRBD1 (6 bases). The clonotype was recovered from a middle-aged woman with COVID-19, enrolled during active disease. Sequenced input: peripheral blood. The CDR3 reads CASSIRQGNSNQPQHF. Here the CDR3 DNA reads TGTGCCAGTAGTATACGGCAGGGGAATAGCAATCAGCCCCAGCATTTT.